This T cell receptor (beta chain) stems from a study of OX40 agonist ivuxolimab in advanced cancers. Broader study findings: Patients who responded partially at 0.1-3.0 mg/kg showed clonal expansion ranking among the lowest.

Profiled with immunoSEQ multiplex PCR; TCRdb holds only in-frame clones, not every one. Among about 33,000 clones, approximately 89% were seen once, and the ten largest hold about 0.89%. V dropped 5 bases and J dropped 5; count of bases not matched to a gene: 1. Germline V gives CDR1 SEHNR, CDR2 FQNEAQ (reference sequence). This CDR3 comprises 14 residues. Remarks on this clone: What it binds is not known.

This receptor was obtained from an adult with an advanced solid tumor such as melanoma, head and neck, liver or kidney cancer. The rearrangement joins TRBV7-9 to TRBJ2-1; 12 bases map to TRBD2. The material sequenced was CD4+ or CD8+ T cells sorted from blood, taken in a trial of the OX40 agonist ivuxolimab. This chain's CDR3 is CASSGTSGHNEQFF. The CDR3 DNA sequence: TGTGCCAGCAGCGGGACTAGCGGGCACAATGAGCAGTTCTTC.